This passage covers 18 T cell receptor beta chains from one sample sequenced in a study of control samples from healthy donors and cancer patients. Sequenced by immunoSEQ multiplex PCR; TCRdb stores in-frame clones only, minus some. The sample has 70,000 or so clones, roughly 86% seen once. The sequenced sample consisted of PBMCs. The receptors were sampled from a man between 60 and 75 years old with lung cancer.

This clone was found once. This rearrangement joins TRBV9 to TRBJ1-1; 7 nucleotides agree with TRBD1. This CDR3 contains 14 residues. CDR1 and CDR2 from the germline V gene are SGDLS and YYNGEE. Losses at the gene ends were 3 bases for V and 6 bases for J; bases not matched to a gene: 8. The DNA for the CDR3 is TGTGCCAGCAGCGCTCAATTGACAGGGTCTGAAGCTTTCTTT. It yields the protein CASSAQLTGSEAFF.

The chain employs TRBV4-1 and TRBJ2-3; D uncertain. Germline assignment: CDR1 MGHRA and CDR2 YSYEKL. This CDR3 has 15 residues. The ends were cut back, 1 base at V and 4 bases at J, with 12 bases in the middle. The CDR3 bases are TGCGCCAGCAGCCAAGGGTTATTTGGCGCAGATACGCAGTATTTT. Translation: CASSQGLFGADTQYF.

The CDR3 DNA follows: TGTGCCAGCAGCCAGGGGACGGTAGACAATCAGCCCCAGCATTTT. Its protein is CASSQGTVDNQPQHF. The gene calls are TRBV5-5 and TRBJ1-5; tentative D call: TRBD1 (6 bases). The germline gives CDR1 SGHKS, CDR2 YYEKEE (reference sequence). The CDR3 totals 15 residues. Trimming cost V 4 bases and J 3 bases, with 14 bases left between them. Filled out from reference TRBV5-5 and TRBJ1-5, the complete variable domain reads DAGVTQSPTHLIKTRGQQVTLRCSPISGHKSVSWYQQVLGQGPQFIFQYYEKEERGRGNFPDRFSARQFPNYSSELNVNALLLGDSALYLCASSQGTVDNQPQHFGDGTRLSIL.

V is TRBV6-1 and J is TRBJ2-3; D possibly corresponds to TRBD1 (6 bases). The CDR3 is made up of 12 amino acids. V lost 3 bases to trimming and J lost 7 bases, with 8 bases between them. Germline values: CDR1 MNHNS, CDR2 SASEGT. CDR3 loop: CASSEGANTQYF. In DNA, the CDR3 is TGTGCCAGCAGTGAGGGGGCCAATACGCAGTATTTT.

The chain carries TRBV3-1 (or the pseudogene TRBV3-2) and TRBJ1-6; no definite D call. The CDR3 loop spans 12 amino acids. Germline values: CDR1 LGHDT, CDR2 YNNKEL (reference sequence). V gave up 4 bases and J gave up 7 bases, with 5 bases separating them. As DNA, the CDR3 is TGTGCCAGCAGCCCCCGCAATTCACCCCTCCACTTT. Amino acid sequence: CASSPRNSPLHF.

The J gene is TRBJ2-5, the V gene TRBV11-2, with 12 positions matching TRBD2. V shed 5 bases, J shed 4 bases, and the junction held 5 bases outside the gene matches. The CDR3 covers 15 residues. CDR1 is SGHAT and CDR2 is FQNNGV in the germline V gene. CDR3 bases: TGTGCCAGCAGCCTCGGACTAGCGGGGTCAGAGACCCAGTACTTC. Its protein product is CASSLGLAGSETQYF. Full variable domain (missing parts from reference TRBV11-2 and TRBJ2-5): EAGVAQSPRYKIIEKRQSVAFWCNPISGHATLYWYQQILGQGPKLLIQFQNNGVVDDSQLPKDRFSAERLKGVDSTLKIQPAKLEDSAVYLCASSLGLAGSETQYFGPGTRLLVL.

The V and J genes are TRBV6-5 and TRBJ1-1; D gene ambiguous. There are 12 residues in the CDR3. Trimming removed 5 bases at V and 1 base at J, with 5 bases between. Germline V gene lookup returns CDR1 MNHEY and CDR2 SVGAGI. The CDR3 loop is CASSRTNTEAFF. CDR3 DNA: TGTGCCAGCAGTCGGACGAACACTGAAGCTTTCTTT.

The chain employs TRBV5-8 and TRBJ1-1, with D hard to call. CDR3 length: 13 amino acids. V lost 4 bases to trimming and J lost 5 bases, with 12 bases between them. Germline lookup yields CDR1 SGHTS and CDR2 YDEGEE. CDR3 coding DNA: TGTGCCAGCAGCCGGACGGTGGCGACTGAAGCTTTCTTT. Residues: CASSRTVATEAFF.

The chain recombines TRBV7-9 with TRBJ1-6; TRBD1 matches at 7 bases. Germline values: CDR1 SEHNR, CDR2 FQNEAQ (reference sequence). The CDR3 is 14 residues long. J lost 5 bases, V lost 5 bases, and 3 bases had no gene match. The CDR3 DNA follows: TGTGCCAGCAGCCCGGACAGGAATAATTCACCCCTCCACTTT. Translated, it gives CASSPDRNNSPLHF.

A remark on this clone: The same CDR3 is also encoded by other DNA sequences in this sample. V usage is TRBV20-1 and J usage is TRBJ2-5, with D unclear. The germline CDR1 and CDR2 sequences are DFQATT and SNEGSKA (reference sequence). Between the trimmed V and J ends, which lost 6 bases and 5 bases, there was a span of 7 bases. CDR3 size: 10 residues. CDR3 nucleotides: TGCAGTGCCCTCGGGGAGACCCAGTACTTC. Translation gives CSALGETQYF.

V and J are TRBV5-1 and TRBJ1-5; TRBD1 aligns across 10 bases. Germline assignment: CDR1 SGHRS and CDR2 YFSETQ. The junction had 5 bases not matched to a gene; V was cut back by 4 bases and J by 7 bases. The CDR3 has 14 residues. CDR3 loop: CASSPGTGEQPQHF. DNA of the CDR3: TGCGCCAGCAGCCCCGGGACAGGGGAACAGCCCCAGCATTTT.

In DNA form, the CDR3 reads TGCGCCAGCAGCTTGGACGGGGGAAACAGGGGCCTTCAAGAGACCCAGTACTTC. This gives the protein CASSLDGGNRGLQETQYF. The chain has TRBV5-1 and TRBJ2-5, with D possibly TRBD1 on 7 matching bases. V dropped 0 bases and J dropped 2 bases, with 20 bases sitting between them. Germline V lookup: CDR1 SGHRS, CDR2 YFSETQ. The CDR3 is 18 residues long.

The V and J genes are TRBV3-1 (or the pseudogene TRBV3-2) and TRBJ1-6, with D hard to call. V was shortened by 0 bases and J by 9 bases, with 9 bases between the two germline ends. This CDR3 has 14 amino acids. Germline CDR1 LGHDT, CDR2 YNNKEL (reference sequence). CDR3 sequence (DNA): TGTGCCAGCAGCCAAGATGATTACGGTTCACCCCTCCACTTT. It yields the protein CASSQDDYGSPLHF.

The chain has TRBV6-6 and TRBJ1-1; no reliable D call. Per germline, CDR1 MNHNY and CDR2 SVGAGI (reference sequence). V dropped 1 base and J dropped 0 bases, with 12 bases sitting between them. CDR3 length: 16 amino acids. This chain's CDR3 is CASSYFPGLMNTEAFF. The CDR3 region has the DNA TGTGCCAGCAGTTACTTTCCGGGCCTTATGAACACTGAAGCTTTCTTT.

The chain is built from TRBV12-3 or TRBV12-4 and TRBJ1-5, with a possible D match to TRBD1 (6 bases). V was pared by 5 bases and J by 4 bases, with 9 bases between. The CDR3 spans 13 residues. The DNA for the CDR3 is TGTGCCAGCAGTGGACAGCTAAATCAGCCCCAGCATTTT. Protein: CASSGQLNQPQHF.

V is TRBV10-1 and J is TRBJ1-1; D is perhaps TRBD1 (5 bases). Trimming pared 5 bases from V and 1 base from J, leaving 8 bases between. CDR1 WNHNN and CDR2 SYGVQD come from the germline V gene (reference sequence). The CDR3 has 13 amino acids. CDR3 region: CASSPQGNTEAFF. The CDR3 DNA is TGCGCCAGCAGTCCTCAGGGGAACACTGAAGCTTTCTTT.

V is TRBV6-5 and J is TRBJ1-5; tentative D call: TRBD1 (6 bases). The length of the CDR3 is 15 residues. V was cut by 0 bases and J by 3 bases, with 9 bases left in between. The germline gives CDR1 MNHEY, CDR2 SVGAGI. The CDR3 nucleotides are TGTGCCAGCAGTTACTCCACAGGGCACAATCAGCCCCAGCATTTT. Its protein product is CASSYSTGHNQPQHF.

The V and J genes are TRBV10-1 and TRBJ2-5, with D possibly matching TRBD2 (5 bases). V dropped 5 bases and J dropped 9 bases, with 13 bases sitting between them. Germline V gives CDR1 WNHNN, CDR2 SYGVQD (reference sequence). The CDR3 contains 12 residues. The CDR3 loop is CASSLEVGSQYF. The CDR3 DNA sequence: TGCGCCAGCAGTTTGGAGGTGGGGTCCCAGTACTTC.